This T cell receptor beta chain appears in the sequencing data of a study of immune characterization of retroperitoneal liposarcoma. TCRdb re-called the PCR reads with MiXCR, one entry per CDR3 protein. The table has some 4,100 distinct CDR3 sequences, 25% to 35% seen once. The clonotype was recovered from a female donor with retroperitoneal liposarcoma. Material for sequencing was blood.

This chain's CDR3 is CASSFYTGELFF. In DNA, the CDR3 is TGCGCCAGCAGCTTTTACACCGGGGAGCTGTTTTTT. The chain combines TRBV5-1 with TRBJ2-2; no clear D gene. V was cut by 2 bases and J by 3 bases, with 2 bases left in between. Looked up from germline, CDR1 is SGHRS and CDR2 is YFSETQ. The CDR3 is 12 residues long.